This TCR beta chain was documented in a study of T-cell memory formation after mild COVID-19. This clonotype was picked up a small number of times. The CDR3 sequence is 15 residues long. Trimming removed 5 bases from V and 2 bases from J, with 15 bases in between. Germline loops: CDR1 SGHVS, CDR2 FQNEAQ. TCRdb called the 5' RACE reads again in MiXCR, with one record for every CDR3 protein. The sample holds around 49,000 distinct CDR3 sequences, roughly 27% seen once. The sequenced sample consisted of PBMCs or a T cell subset sorted from them (not recorded which). The receptor was derived from a man younger than 35 who had mild COVID-19 (a few samples of this study predate the infection). Cell type and time point are not known. The chain couples TRBV7-8 to TRBJ2-5, with D perhaps TRBD1 (5 bases). The CDR3 is CASSESQVTQETQYF. In nucleotides, the CDR3 is TGTGCCAGCAGCGAATCACAGGTTACTCAAGAGACCCAGTACTTC.